These 28 T cell receptor beta chains came from one sample sequenced in a study of blood T cells in healthy people across ages. The use of a sample-barcoded 5' primer and a J-beta primer mix characterized a second PCR of roughly 7 to 11 cycles. Using its own MiXCR run on the 5' RACE reads, TCRdb lists one record per CDR3 protein. The table includes around 990,000 distinct CDR3 sequences, roughly two fifths detected once. Sequencing was performed on blood. Every receptor here comes from a man between 18 and 29 years old in good health.

V gene TRBV9 combines with J gene TRBJ1-4, with 7 bases identical to TRBD1. Germline V lookup: CDR1 SGDLS, CDR2 YYNGEE. After removal of 0 bases from V and 4 bases from J, the junction contained 0 bases not matched to a gene. This CDR3 comprises 14 residues. The CDR3 region is CASSVGDSNEKLFF. The CDR3 region has the DNA TGTGCCAGCAGCGTAGGGGACAGTAATGAAAAACTGTTTTTT.

The genes are TRBV7-8 and TRBJ2-7; D possibly matches TRBD1 or TRBD2 (6 bases each). Trimming stripped 3 bases from V and 9 bases from J, with 21 bases between. Germline loops: CDR1 SGHVS, CDR2 FQNEAQ. The CDR3 has 15 amino acids. DNA for the CDR3: TGTGCCAGCAGCTTTTCGGCTGAGAGACAGGAGGGGCAGTACTTC. This sequence encodes CASSFSAERQEGQYF. Variable domain in full (rest from reference TRBV7-8 and TRBJ2-7): GAGVSQSPRYKVAKRGQDVALRCDPISGHVSLFWYQQALGQGPEFLTYFQNEAQLDKSGLPSDRFFAERPEGSVSTLKIQRTQQEDSAVYLCASSFSAERQEGQYFGPGTRLTVT.

Turning to this clonotype: One junction end disagrees with the germline gene, perhaps due to a read error. This rearrangement joins TRBV27 to TRBJ2-3; 7 positions agree with TRBD2. The CDR3 spans 16 residues. Germline V gene sequence: CDR1 MNHEY, CDR2 SMNVEV (reference sequence). The CDR3 region is CAGSLSTSGGTDTQYF. In DNA form, the CDR3 reads TGTGCCGGCAGTTTATCGACCAGCGGGGGCACAGATACGCAGTATTTT.

The genes are TRBV29-1 and TRBJ2-5; 11 bases are shared with TRBD1. In germline, CDR1 is SQVTM, CDR2 ANQGSEA. V lost 2 bases, J lost 4 bases, and 6 bases stayed unmatched. This CDR3 has 15 residues. DNA of the CDR3: TGCAGCGTTGAAACAGGGACAGGGGGGGGAGAGACCCAGTACTTC. It yields the protein CSVETGTGGGETQYF.

On this clonotype itself: Sequence at one end of the junction differs from germline and may be a read error. CDR3 amino acids: CTSKPTGGLVDEQFF. The CDR3, as DNA: TGTACCAGCAAACCGACAGGGGGCCTCGTTGATGAGCAGTTCTTC. The chain recombines TRBV6-2 or TRBV6-3 with TRBJ2-1, with 10 nucleotides matching TRBD1. In germline, CDR1 is MNHEY, CDR2 SVGEGT. The CDR3 contains 15 residues.

V usage is TRBV4-3 and J usage is TRBJ2-2, with D tentatively TRBD2 (6 bases). The CDR3 length is 16 residues. Germline V gives CDR1 LGHNA, CDR2 YSLEER. Trimming stripped 2 bases from V and 4 bases from J, with 14 bases between. CDR3 protein: CASSQIPGEGTGELFF. Written as DNA, the CDR3 is TGCGCCAGCAGCCAAATTCCGGGGGAAGGCACCGGGGAGCTGTTTTTT.

This clonotype has only a few counts. V and J are TRBV5-1 and TRBJ1-2; 9 nucleotides align to TRBD1. Trimming at V came to 3 bases and at J to 3 bases, leaving 3 bases not matched to a gene. Germline V gene sequence: CDR1 SGHRS, CDR2 YFSETQ. The CDR3 is made up of 14 amino acids. This CDR3 is CASSSRTGDYGYTF. The CDR3 DNA follows: TGCGCCAGCAGCTCCCGGACAGGGGACTATGGCTACACCTTC.

The chain has TRBV14 and TRBJ1-2, with a weak D call TRBD1 (5 bases). V was trimmed by 4 bases and J by 3 bases, leaving 15 bases between them. Germline V CDR1 and CDR2: SGHDN, FVKESK. The CDR3 consists of 15 residues. The CDR3 here is CASSPRGRTYYGYTF. The CDR3 DNA reads as TGTGCCAGCAGCCCACGGGGCCGGACTTACTATGGCTACACCTTC.

About this clonotype itself: One end of the junction is discordant with germline, which a read error may explain. The J gene is TRBJ2-5, the V gene TRBV7-9; 7 bases match TRBD1. The length of the CDR3 is 14 residues. CDR1 and CDR2 from the germline V gene are SEHNR and FQNEAQ (reference sequence). The CDR3 region is CVSSLGGADNEQYF. CDR3 in DNA: TGTGTCAGCAGCTTAGGGGGCGCGGACAATGAGCAGTACTTC.

This clonotype was counted a few times. The chain has TRBV6-1 and TRBJ1-1, with D hard to call. This CDR3 has 12 residues. In germline, CDR1 is MNHNS, CDR2 SASEGT. V lost 4 bases to trimming and J lost 7 bases, with 10 bases between them. The CDR3 DNA is TGTGCCAGCAGTGGGCCGGCAATTGAAGCTTTCTTT. Protein: CASSGPAIEAFF.

The chain couples TRBV5-1 to TRBJ1-5; D possibly corresponds to TRBD1 (5 bases). The CDR3 length is 14 residues. V lost 0 bases to trimming and J lost 6 bases, with 10 bases between them. Germline V gene lookup returns CDR1 SGHRS and CDR2 YFSETQ. DNA of the CDR3: TGCGCCAGCAGCTTGGACATCGGGGGTCAGCCCCAGCATTTT. Translation gives CASSLDIGGQPQHF.

This clonotype was seen repeatedly, ten times or more. The V call is TRBV14, the J call TRBJ1-2; 8 bases line up with TRBD1. CDR3 length: 16 residues. Germline V gene lookup returns CDR1 SGHDN and CDR2 FVKESK. V shed 2 bases, J shed 6 bases, and the junction held 11 bases outside the gene matches. CDR3 sequence: CASSQTGTGTTDGYTF. The CDR3 bases are TGTGCCAGCAGCCAAACCGGGACAGGAACCACGGATGGCTACACCTTC.

This clonotype was detected only a few times. The rearrangement uses TRBV6-5 and TRBJ1-5; D remains ambiguous. Germline V gene lookup returns CDR1 MNHEY and CDR2 SVGAGI. This CDR3 spans 15 amino acids. V lost 2 bases and J lost 4, with 12 bases in between. CDR3 in DNA: TGTGCCAGCAGTTACCCCCCGACTTTTAATCAGCCCCAGCATTTT. It translates to CASSYPPTFNQPQHF.

This clonotype was picked up a small number of times. V is TRBV29-1 and J is TRBJ2-7, with 9 bases aligning to TRBD1. This CDR3 comprises 12 residues. CDR1 and CDR2 from the germline V gene are SQVTM and ANQGSEA. V was clipped by 6 bases and J by 7 bases; unmatched bases: 7. CDR3 protein: CSVYGQGTEQYF. CDR3 DNA: TGCAGCGTCTACGGACAGGGGACTGAGCAGTACTTC.

This chain links TRBV20-1 with TRBJ1-1; 10 nucleotides match TRBD1. The CDR3 is 17 amino acids. CDR1 is DFQATT and CDR2 is SNEGSKA in the germline V gene (reference sequence). The CDR3 DNA reads as TGCAGCGAATTAGGGACAGGGGAATTCCTGATGAACACTGAAGCTTTCTTT. This translates into CSELGTGEFLMNTEAFF.

The chain employs TRBV4-3 and TRBJ2-1; TRBD1 matches 9 bases. The CDR3 contains 15 residues. Germline values: CDR1 LGHNA, CDR2 YSLEER. The J segment lost 1 base and the V segment lost 7 bases, leaving 5 bases of the junction unmatched. The CDR3 region has the DNA TGCGCCAGCAACCGTGGACAGGGGTCCTACAATGAGCAGTTCTTC. Protein sequence: CASNRGQGSYNEQFF.

As regards this clonotype: One end of the junction does not line up with germline, which may come from a read error. The V and J genes are TRBV29-1 and TRBJ2-1, with TRBD1 matching over 8 bases. The CDR3 totals 13 residues. Germline assignment: CDR1 SQVTM and CDR2 ANQGSEA. DNA of the CDR3: TGCGGCGTCTCAGGACAGGGCCTACCAGAGCAGTTCTTC. It encodes CGVSGQGLPEQFF.

In its sample, this clonotype was seen a few times. This chain connects TRBV10-3 to TRBJ2-1; TRBD2 agrees at 9 bases. The V and J ends lost 0 bases and 4 bases, in that order; junction bases with no gene match: 7. This CDR3 is 17 amino acids long. Germline CDR1 is ENHRY and CDR2 is SYGVKD. The CDR3 spells CAISESATSGIYNEQFF. CDR3 DNA sequence: TGTGCCATCAGTGAGTCGGCGACTAGCGGAATTTACAATGAGCAGTTCTTC.

CDR3 loop: CSAWIDRGISYEQYF. The CDR3 DNA reads as TGCAGTGCTTGGATCGACAGGGGGATTTCGTACGAGCAGTACTTC. The chain uses TRBV20-1 and TRBJ2-7; 9 nucleotides agree with TRBD1. The CDR3 has 15 residues. The J segment lost 4 bases and the V segment lost 5 bases, leaving 12 bases of the junction unmatched. Looked up from germline, CDR1 is DFQATT and CDR2 is SNEGSKA (reference sequence).

The J gene is TRBJ1-5, the V gene TRBV30; 7 positions agree with TRBD1. Germline trimming cut 0 bases from V and 1 base from J; bases unmatched to any gene: 3. Germline CDR1 GTSNPN, CDR2 SVGIG (reference sequence). The CDR3 extends over 15 amino acids. The CDR3 loop reads CAWSVGGQSNQPQHF. The CDR3 DNA sequence: TGTGCCTGGAGTGTAGGGGGACAGAGCAATCAGCCCCAGCATTTT. Full variable domain (rest looked up from reference TRBV30 and TRBJ1-5): SQTIHQWPATLVQPVGSPLSLECTVEGTSNPNLYWYRQAAGRGLQLLFYSVGIGQISSEVPQNLSASRPQDRQFILSSKKLLLSDSGFYLCAWSVGGQSNQPQHFGDGTRLSIL.

This clonotype has a handful of counts. This chain links TRBV25-1 with TRBJ1-6; TRBD1 is a possible D gene (5 bases). V was shortened by 4 bases and J by 7 bases, with 14 bases between the two germline ends. This CDR3 region has 15 residues. CDR1 and CDR2 (germline): MGHDK, SYGVNS. The CDR3 DNA reads as TGTGCCAGCAGTGGGTCAACCAAGGGGAATTCACCCCTCCACTTT. Translating gives CASSGSTKGNSPLHF.

CDR3 in DNA: TGTGCCAGCAGCTTGTTCTGGGCCAAGGGCGTTTATTACGAGCAGTACTTC. Protein: CASSLFWAKGVYYEQYF. The rearrangement joins TRBV7-2 to TRBJ2-5, with D unresolved. Gene TRBJ2-7 matches the end of the DNA better, so the J call may be wrong. CDR3 length: 17 amino acids. Germline V gives CDR1 SGHTA, CDR2 FQGNSA.

The chain combines TRBV29-1 with TRBJ1-2; D unresolved. CDR3 length: 13 amino acids. Germline CDR1 and CDR2: SQVTM and ANQGSEA. V was clipped by 4 bases and J by 5 bases, with 14 bases between them. In DNA form, the CDR3 reads TGCAGCGTTGCCCAAGGGATAGATTATGGCTACACCTTC. Translated: CSVAQGIDYGYTF. Drawing the rest from reference TRBV29-1 and TRBJ1-2, the complete variable domain is SAVISQKPSRDICQRGTSLTIQCQVDSQVTMMFWYRQQPGQSLTLIATANQGSEATYESGFVIDKFPISRPNLTFSTLTVSNMSPEDSSIYLCSVAQGIDYGYTFGSGTRLTVV.

This clonotype was picked up a small number of times. The chain carries TRBV20-1 and TRBJ2-3, with 8 bases lining up with TRBD2. J gave up 4 bases and V 6 bases, and 9 bases lay outside the gene matches. The CDR3 covers 14 residues. Germline V gene data show CDR1 as DFQATT and CDR2 as SNEGSKA (reference sequence). The DNA of the CDR3 is TGCAGTGCGGCGGATAGCGGGGATTCAGATACGCAGTATTTT. Translated: CSAADSGDSDTQYF.

Worth noting for this clonotype: One junction end does not reproduce the germline sequence, and a read error may be involved. The rearrangement links TRBV18 to TRBJ1-2; TRBD1 matches at 9 bases. The CDR3 extends over 13 amino acids. The V gene's germline CDR1 is KGHSH and CDR2 LQKENI. The CDR3 is CASPPSTGGCHTF. In nucleotides, the CDR3 is TGTGCCAGCCCACCGTCGACAGGGGGTTGCCACACCTTC.

As concerns this clonotype: A much larger clone lies one base from this, so it may be a read error. V usage is TRBV29-1 and J usage is TRBJ2-5, with D possibly TRBD1 on 5 matching bases. The DNA end favors TRBJ2-1, so the J call may be wrong. This CDR3 is built from 12 residues. The germline gives CDR1 SQVTM, CDR2 ANQGSEA. CDR3 residues: CSVKRGQETQFF. The DNA for the CDR3 is TGCAGCGTTAAAAGGGGCCAAGAGACCCAGTTCTTC.

This clonotype showed up just a few times. This chain connects TRBV5-1 to TRBJ1-4, with 7 bases that match TRBD1. V dropped 4 bases and J dropped 7; count of bases not matched to a gene: 10. Germline-derived CDR1 and CDR2 are SGHRS and YFSETQ. The CDR3 runs to 15 residues. In DNA form, the CDR3 reads TGCGCCAGCAGCCCCGACAGGGAGTTGTCTGAAAAACTGTTTTTT. Translation gives CASSPDRELSEKLFF.

The V gene is TRBV20-1, the J gene TRBJ2-1; the match to TRBD2 covers 9 bases. The DNA end is a closer match to TRBJ2-7, so the J assignment may be wrong. Looked up from germline, CDR1 is DFQATT and CDR2 is SNEGSKA (reference sequence). The CDR3 runs to 15 residues. CDR3 DNA: TGCAGTGCTAGAGAAGCGGGGGGCTCCTACAATGAGCAGTACTTC. Translation gives CSAREAGGSYNEQYF.